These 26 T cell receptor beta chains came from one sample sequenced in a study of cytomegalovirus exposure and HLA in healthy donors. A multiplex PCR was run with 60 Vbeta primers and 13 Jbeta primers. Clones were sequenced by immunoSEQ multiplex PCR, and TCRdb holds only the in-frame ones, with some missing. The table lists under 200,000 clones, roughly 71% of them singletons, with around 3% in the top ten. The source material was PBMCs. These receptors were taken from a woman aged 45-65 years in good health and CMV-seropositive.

CDR3 DNA: TGCGCCAGCAGCATATCGACCGGGACTGGCTACAATGAGCAGTTCTTC. It is translated as CASSISTGTGYNEQFF. The chain carries TRBV5-1 and TRBJ2-1; D might be TRBD2 (6 bases). The CDR3 is 16 amino acids. The germline V gene encodes CDR1 SGHRS and CDR2 YFSETQ. Trimming pared 4 bases from V and 3 bases from J, leaving 17 bases between.

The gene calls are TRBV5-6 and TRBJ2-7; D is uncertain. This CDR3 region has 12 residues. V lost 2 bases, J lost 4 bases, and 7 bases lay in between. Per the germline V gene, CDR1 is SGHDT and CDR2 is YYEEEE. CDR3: CASSFQLYEQYF. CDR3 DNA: TGTGCCAGCAGCTTCCAGTTATACGAGCAGTACTTC.

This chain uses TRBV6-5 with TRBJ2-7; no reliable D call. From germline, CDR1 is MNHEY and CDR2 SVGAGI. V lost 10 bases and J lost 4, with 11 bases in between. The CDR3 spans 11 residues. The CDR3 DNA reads TGTGCCACCGGTGCAGCGTACGAGCAGTACTTC. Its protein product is CATGAAYEQYF.

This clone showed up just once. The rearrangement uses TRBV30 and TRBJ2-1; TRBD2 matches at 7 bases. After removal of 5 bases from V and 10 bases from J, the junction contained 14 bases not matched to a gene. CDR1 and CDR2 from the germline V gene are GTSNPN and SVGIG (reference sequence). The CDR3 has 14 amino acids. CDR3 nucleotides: TGTGCCTGGCAGACTAGCCCCCTTCTAGGGGAGCAGTTCTTC. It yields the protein CAWQTSPLLGEQFF.

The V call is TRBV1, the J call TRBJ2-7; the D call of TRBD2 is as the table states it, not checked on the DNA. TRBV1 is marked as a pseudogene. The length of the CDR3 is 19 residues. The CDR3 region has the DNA TGCACCAGCAGCCAAGCTTCCCTTGAATCTAGCGGGGGCACCTACGAGCAGTACTTC. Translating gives CTSSQASLESSGGTYEQYF.

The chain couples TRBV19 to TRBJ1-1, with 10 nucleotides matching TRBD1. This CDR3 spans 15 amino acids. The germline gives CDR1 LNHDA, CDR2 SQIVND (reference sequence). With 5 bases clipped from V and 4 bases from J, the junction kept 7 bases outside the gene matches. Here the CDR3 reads CASSYTWTGGTEAFF. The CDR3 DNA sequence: TGTGCCAGTAGTTACACATGGACAGGGGGCACTGAAGCTTTCTTT.

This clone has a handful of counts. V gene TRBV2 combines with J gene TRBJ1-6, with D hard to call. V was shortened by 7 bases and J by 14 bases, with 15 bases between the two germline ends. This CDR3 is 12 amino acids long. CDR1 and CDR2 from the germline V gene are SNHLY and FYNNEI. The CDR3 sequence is CASIDTMQSLHF. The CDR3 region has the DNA TGTGCCAGCATTGACACCATGCAGTCCCTCCACTTT.

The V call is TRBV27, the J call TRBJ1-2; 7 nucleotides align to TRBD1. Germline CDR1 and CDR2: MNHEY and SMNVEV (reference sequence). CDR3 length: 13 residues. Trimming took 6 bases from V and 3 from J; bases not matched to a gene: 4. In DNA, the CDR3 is TGTGCCAGCAGATCCGGGACAGACTATGGCTACACCTTC. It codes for CASRSGTDYGYTF.

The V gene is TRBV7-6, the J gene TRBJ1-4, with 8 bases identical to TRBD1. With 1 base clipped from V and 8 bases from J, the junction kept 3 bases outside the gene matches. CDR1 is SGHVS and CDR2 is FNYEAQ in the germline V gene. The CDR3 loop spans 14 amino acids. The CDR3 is CASSLGTGKEKLFF. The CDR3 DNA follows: TGTGCCAGCAGCTTAGGGACAGGGAAAGAAAAACTGTTTTTT.

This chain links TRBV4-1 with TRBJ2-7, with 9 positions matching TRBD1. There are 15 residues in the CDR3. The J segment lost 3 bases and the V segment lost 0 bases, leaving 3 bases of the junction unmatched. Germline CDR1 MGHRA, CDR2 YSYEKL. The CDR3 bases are TGCGCCAGCAGCCAAGACCCGGGACAGGGCTACGAGCAGTACTTC. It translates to CASSQDPGQGYEQYF.

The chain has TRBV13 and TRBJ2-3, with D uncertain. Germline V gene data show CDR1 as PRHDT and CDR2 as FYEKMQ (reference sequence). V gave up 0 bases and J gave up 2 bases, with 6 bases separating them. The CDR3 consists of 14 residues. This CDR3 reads CASSLGSPTDTQYF. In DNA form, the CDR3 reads TGTGCCAGCAGCTTAGGCTCCCCCACAGATACGCAGTATTTT.

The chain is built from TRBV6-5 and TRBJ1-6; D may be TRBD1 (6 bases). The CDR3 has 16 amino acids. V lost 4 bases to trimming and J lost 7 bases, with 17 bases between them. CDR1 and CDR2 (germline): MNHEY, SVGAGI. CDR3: CASSFSRDNANSPLHF. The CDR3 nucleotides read TGTGCCAGCAGTTTTAGCCGGGACAATGCGAATTCACCCCTCCACTTT.

CDR3 protein: CASSIQGGGYTF. For the CDR3, the DNA is TGTGCCAGTAGTATCCAGGGTGGTGGCTACACCTTC. The rearrangement links TRBV19 to TRBJ1-2; D perhaps matches TRBD1 (5 bases). In germline, CDR1 is LNHDA, CDR2 SQIVND (reference sequence). Trimming removed 3 bases from V and 7 bases from J, with 9 bases in between. The CDR3 has 12 residues.

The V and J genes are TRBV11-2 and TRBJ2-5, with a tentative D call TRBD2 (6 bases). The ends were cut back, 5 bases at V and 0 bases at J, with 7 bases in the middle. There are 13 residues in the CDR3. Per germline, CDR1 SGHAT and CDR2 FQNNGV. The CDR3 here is CASSREYQETQYF. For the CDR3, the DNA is TGTGCCAGCAGCCGGGAGTACCAAGAGACCCAGTACTTC.

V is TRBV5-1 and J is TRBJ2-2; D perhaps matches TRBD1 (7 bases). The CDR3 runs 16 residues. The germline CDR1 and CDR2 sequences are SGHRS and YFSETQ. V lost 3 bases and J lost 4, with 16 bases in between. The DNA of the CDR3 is TGCGCCAGCAGCTCCTCCGGGACAGCGGGCACCGGGGAGCTGTTTTTT. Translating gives CASSSSGTAGTGELFF.

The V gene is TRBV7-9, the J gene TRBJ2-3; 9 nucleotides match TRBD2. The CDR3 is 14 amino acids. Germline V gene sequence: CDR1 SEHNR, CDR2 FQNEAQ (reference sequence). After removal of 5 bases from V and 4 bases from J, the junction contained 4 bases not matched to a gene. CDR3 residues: CASSQGTSSDTQYF. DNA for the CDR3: TGTGCCAGCAGCCAAGGGACTAGCTCAGATACGCAGTATTTT.

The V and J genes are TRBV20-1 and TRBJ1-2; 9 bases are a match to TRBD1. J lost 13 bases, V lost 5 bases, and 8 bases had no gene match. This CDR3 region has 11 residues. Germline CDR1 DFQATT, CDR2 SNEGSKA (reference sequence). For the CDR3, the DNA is TGCAGTGCTTACTACAGGGGGCAGGGCACCTTC. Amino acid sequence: CSAYYRGQGTF.

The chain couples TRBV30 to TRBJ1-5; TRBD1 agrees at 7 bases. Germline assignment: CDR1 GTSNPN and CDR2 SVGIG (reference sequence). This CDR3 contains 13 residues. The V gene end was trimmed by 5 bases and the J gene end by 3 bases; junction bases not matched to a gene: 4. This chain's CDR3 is CAWRQGYNQPQHF. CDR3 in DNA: TGTGCCTGGCGACAGGGATACAATCAGCCCCAGCATTTT.

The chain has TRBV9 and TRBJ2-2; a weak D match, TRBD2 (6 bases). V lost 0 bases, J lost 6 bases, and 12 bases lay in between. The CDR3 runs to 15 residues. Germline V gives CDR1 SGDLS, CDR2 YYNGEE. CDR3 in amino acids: CASSVASVGAGELFF. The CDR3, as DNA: TGTGCCAGCAGCGTAGCTAGCGTCGGGGCCGGGGAGCTGTTTTTT. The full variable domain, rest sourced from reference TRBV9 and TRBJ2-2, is DSGVTQTPKHLITATGQRVTLRCSPRSGDLSVYWYQQSLDQGLQFLIQYYNGEERAKGNILERFSAQQFPDLHSELNLSSLELGDSALYFCASSVASVGAGELFFGEGSRLTVL.

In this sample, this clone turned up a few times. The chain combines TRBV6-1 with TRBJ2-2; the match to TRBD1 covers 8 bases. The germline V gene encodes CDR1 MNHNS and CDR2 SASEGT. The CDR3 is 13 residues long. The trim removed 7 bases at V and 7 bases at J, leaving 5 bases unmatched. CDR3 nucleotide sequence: TGTGCCAGCATATCACAGGGGGTCGGGGAGCTGTTTTTT. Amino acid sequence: CASISQGVGELFF.

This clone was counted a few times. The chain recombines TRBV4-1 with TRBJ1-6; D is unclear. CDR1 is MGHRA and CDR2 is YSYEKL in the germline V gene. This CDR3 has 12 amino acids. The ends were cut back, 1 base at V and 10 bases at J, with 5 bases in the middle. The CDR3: CASSQALSPLHF. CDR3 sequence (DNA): TGCGCCAGCAGCCAAGCCCTGTCACCCCTCCACTTT.

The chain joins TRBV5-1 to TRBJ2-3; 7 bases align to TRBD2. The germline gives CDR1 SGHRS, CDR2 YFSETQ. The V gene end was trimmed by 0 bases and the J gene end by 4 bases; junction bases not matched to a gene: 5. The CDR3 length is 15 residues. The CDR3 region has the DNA TGCGCCAGCAGCTTGGTCCGGGGAGGGGCAGATACGCAGTATTTT. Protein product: CASSLVRGGADTQYF.

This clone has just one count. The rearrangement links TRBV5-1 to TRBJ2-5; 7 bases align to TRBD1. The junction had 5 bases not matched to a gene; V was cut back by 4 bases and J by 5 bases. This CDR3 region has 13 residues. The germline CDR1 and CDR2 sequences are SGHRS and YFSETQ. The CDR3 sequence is CASSTTGVETQYF. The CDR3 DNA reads TGCGCCAGCAGCACCACAGGGGTGGAGACCCAGTACTTC. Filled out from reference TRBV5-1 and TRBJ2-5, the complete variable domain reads KAGVTQTPRYLIKTRGQQVTLSCSPISGHRSVSWYQQTPGQGLQFLFEYFSETQRNKGNFPGRFSGRQFSNSRSEMNVSTLELGDSALYLCASSTTGVETQYFGPGTRLLVL.

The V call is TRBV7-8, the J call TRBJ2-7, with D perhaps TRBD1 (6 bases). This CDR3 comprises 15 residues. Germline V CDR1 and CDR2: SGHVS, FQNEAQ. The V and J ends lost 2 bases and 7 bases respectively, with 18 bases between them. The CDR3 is CASSLQGQSLAEQYF. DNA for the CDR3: TGTGCCAGCAGCTTACAAGGACAGAGCCTTGCTGAGCAGTACTTC.

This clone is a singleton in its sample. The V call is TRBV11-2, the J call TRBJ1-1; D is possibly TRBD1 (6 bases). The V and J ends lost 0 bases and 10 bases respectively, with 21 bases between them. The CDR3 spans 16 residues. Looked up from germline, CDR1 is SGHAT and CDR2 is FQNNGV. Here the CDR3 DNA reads TGTGCCAGCAGCTTAGATAAGTTCCGGACAGCCGCGTCAGCTTTCTTT. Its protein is CASSLDKFRTAASAFF.

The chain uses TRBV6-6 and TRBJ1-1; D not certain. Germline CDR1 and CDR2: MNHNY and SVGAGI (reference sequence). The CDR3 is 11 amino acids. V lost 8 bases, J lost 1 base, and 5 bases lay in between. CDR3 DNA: TGTGCCAGCGTTCGGAACACTGAAGCTTTCTTT. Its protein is CASVRNTEAFF.